A single sample gave rise to the 25 T cell receptor beta chains below, sequenced in a study of T cells in localized non-small cell lung cancer. Assay: immunoSEQ multiplex PCR; the TCRdb copy retains only in-frame clones and omits some. The sample lists tens of thousands of clones; approximately 83% were seen once. The sequences come from peripheral blood, collected before any cancer treatment. These receptors were obtained from a man aged 40-75 years with stage I lung adenocarcinoma.

This chain joins TRBV4-2 and TRBJ2-1; D tentatively fits TRBD1 or TRBD2 (7 bases each). The V end was cut by 4 bases, the J end by 9 bases, with 22 bases between. Germline lookup yields CDR1 LGHNA and CDR2 YNFKEQ. This CDR3 contains 16 residues. The CDR3 protein is CASSPSGVRGQGEQFF. CDR3 nucleotides: TGTGCCAGCAGCCCCAGCGGGGTGAGGGGGCAGGGTGAGCAGTTCTTC.

This clone is a singleton in its sample. The V gene is TRBV7-3, the J gene TRBJ2-1; 12 bases map to TRBD2. Germline loops: CDR1 SGHTA, CDR2 FQGTGA. V was clipped by 5 bases and J by 6 bases; unmatched bases: 5. There are 15 residues in the CDR3. This CDR3 is CASSVLAGGINEQFF. The CDR3 region has the DNA TGTGCCAGCAGCGTACTAGCGGGAGGTATCAATGAGCAGTTCTTC.

This clone was seen a single time. V gene TRBV15 combines with J gene TRBJ2-7; the D gene is possibly TRBD1 (5 bases). This CDR3 comprises 12 residues. V shed 0 bases and J shed 6 bases, with 6 bases lying between them. Germline lookup yields CDR1 LNHNV and CDR2 YYDKDF (reference sequence). The CDR3 DNA reads as TGTGCCACCAGCAGAGAAAGGGGCGAGCAGTACTTC. It yields the protein CATSRERGEQYF.

The chain carries TRBV18 and TRBJ1-1; weak D call: TRBD1 (5 bases). The ends were cut back, 5 bases at V and 1 base at J, with 5 bases in the middle. This CDR3 region has 12 residues. The germline CDR1 and CDR2 sequences are KGHSH and LQKENI. CDR3 DNA sequence: TGTGCCAGCTCAGGGGGGAACACTGAAGCTTTCTTT. Translation gives CASSGGNTEAFF. Based on the CDR3 plus reference TRBV18 and TRBJ1-1, the full variable domain is NAGVMQNPRHLVRRRGQEARLRCSPMKGHSHVYWYRQLPEEGLKFMVYLQKENIIDESGMPKERFSAEFPKEGPSILRIQQVVRGDSAAYFCASSGGNTEAFFGQGTRLTVV.

The rearrangement links TRBV7-2 to TRBJ2-1; no clear D gene. The V end was cut by 5 bases, the J end by 4 bases, with 3 bases between. Germline V gene sequence: CDR1 SGHTA, CDR2 FQGNSA. The CDR3 extends over 11 amino acids. This CDR3 reads CASSPYNEQFF. The DNA for the CDR3 is TGTGCCAGCAGCCCATACAATGAGCAGTTCTTC. The complete variable domain, with remaining parts taken from reference TRBV7-2 and TRBJ2-1, reads GAGVSQSPSNKVTEKGKDVELRCDPISGHTALYWYRQSLGQGLEFLIYFQGNSAPDKSGLPSDRFSAERTGGSVSTLTIQRTQQEDSAVYLCASSPYNEQFFGPGTRLTVL.

This clone was counted between two and nine times. V is TRBV30 and J is TRBJ1-5; no reliable D call. V lost 2 bases, J lost 4 bases, and 12 bases lay in between. CDR1 and CDR2 from the germline V gene are GTSNPN and SVGIG (reference sequence). The CDR3 totals 14 residues. The CDR3 spells CAWSKKQKNQPQHF. The CDR3 DNA is TGTGCCTGGAGTAAGAAACAGAAGAATCAGCCCCAGCATTTT.

The chain links TRBV7-9 to TRBJ2-2; D may be TRBD2 (6 bases). The CDR3 length is 16 residues. The V gene's germline CDR1 is SEHNR and CDR2 FQNEAQ (reference sequence). The V and J ends lost 4 bases and 6 bases respectively, with 18 bases between them. CDR3 nucleotide sequence: TGTGCCAGCAGCTACTTGACTAGTAGTCTCGCCGGGGAGCTGTTTTTT. Translation: CASSYLTSSLAGELFF.

J is TRBJ2-2 and V is TRBV7-6, with 8 bases fitting TRBD1. V lost 4 bases to trimming and J lost 6 bases; unmatched junction nucleotides: 7. This CDR3 contains 15 residues. Germline V gene sequence: CDR1 SGHVS, CDR2 FNYEAQ. CDR3 coding DNA: TGTGCCAGCAGCTCACAGGGGGTGGAGGCCGGGGAGCTGTTTTTT. Translation gives CASSSQGVEAGELFF.

The chain recombines TRBV28 with TRBJ2-2; unclear D gene. The CDR3 loop spans 16 amino acids. V was shortened by 1 base and J by 0 bases, with 9 bases between the two germline ends. Germline V lookup: CDR1 MDHEN, CDR2 SYDVKM. DNA of the CDR3: TGTGCCAGCAGTTTATTACAGTACGCGAACACCGGGGAGCTGTTTTTT. It specifies CASSLLQYANTGELFF.

This clone was counted between two and nine times. The chain combines TRBV27 with TRBJ2-7; D may be TRBD1 (6 bases). CDR1 is MNHEY, CDR2 SMNVEV, per germline (reference sequence). V dropped 6 bases and J dropped 0 bases, with 12 bases sitting between them. The CDR3 consists of 14 residues. The CDR3 region has the DNA TGTGCCAGCAGACCCACAGGGTACTCCTACGAGCAGTACTTC. It translates to CASRPTGYSYEQYF.

The chain has TRBV7-3 and TRBJ2-1; 11 nucleotides match TRBD1. The CDR3 is 14 amino acids. Trimming cost V 5 bases and J 7 bases; bases outside gene matches: 4. The germline CDR1 and CDR2 sequences are SGHTA and FQGTGA. The CDR3 loop is CASSAGQGANEQFF. The CDR3 DNA follows: TGTGCCAGCAGCGCCGGACAGGGGGCGAATGAGCAGTTCTTC.

The genes are TRBV2 and TRBJ1-5; D unresolved. CDR1 and CDR2 from the germline V gene are SNHLY and FYNNEI. Deletions cut 7 bases from V and 3 bases from J, with 10 bases between. There are 13 residues in the CDR3. The DNA of the CDR3 is TGTGCCAGCAAACGGGATGTCAATCAGCCCCAGCATTTT. Encoded protein: CASKRDVNQPQHF.

This chain links TRBV6-5 with TRBJ2-7, with D tentatively TRBD1 or TRBD2 (5 bases each). CDR1 is MNHEY and CDR2 is SVGAGI in the germline V gene. The CDR3 loop spans 12 amino acids. Trimming left V 8 bases short and J 3 bases short, with 11 bases between. The chain's CDR3 is CASWDGLYEQYF. The CDR3 DNA reads as TGTGCCAGCTGGGACGGGCTCTACGAGCAGTACTTC.

Here the CDR3 DNA reads TGTGCCAGCAGCGGATCTGGAAACACCATATATTTT. Translated: CASSGSGNTIYF. The chain is built from TRBV9 and TRBJ1-3; D gene unclear. Trimming stripped 3 bases from V and 1 base from J, with 2 bases between. Germline-derived CDR1 and CDR2 are SGDLS and YYNGEE. CDR3 length: 12 amino acids.

The chain uses TRBV7-2 and TRBJ1-2, with D perhaps TRBD1 (6 bases). Trimming left V 1 base short and J 8 bases short, with 17 bases between. Germline-derived CDR1 and CDR2 are SGHTA and FQGNSA. This CDR3 has 15 amino acids. CDR3 DNA: TGTGCCAGCAGCTTAGGCGACAGGACATTGGCGGGCTACACCTTC. Translation: CASSLGDRTLAGYTF. Supplemented by reference TRBV7-2 and TRBJ1-2, the full variable domain reads GAGVSQSPSNKVTEKGKDVELRCDPISGHTALYWYRQSLGQGLEFLIYFQGNSAPDKSGLPSDRFSAERTGGSVSTLTIQRTQQEDSAVYLCASSLGDRTLAGYTFGSGTRLTVV.

This sequence joins TRBV27 and TRBJ2-2; 12 bases line up with TRBD2. The CDR3 contains 19 residues. Germline CDR1 reads MNHEY; CDR2 reads SMNVEV (reference sequence). The trim removed 6 bases at V and 0 bases at J, leaving 11 bases unmatched. The CDR3 nucleotides are TGTGCCAGCAGGGCCAGTGGGCTAGCGGGAGGGACGAACACCGGGGAGCTGTTTTTT. Translating it yields CASRASGLAGGTNTGELFF.

V usage is TRBV27 and J usage is TRBJ1-2, with a weak D call TRBD1 (6 bases). The germline V and J ends were trimmed by 6 bases and 4 bases, with 15 bases remaining between them. The germline V gene encodes CDR1 MNHEY and CDR2 SMNVEV (reference sequence). The CDR3 runs to 14 residues. The CDR3 loop reads CASRRDTTTYGYTF. The CDR3 DNA follows: TGTGCCAGCAGACGGGACACCACAACCTATGGCTACACCTTC.

This clone was seen a single time. The rearrangement joins TRBV29-1 to TRBJ2-1; D might be TRBD1 or TRBD2, each matching 5 bases. CDR1 is SQVTM, CDR2 ANQGSEA, per germline. Trimming pared 4 bases from V and 2 bases from J, leaving 9 bases between. The CDR3 is 13 amino acids. The CDR3 loop is CSVVGDPYNEQFF. DNA for the CDR3: TGCAGCGTTGTAGGGGACCCCTACAATGAGCAGTTCTTC.

This clone was observed once. V is TRBV5-6 and J is TRBJ2-2; 8 bases agree with TRBD1. Per the germline V gene, CDR1 is SGHDT and CDR2 is YYEEEE. With V trimmed by 7 bases and J by 1 base, 6 bases remained unmatched. The CDR3 spans 15 residues. CDR3 DNA: TGTGCCAGCTCCAAAACAGGGGGGAACACCGGGGAGCTGTTTTTT. Its protein product is CASSKTGGNTGELFF.

V is TRBV28 and J is TRBJ2-1, with 7 bases fitting TRBD2. The V segment lost 2 bases and the J segment 7 bases; nucleotides outside the gene matches: 5. Germline CDR1 is MDHEN and CDR2 is SYDVKM. The CDR3 sequence is 14 residues long. The CDR3, as DNA: TGTGCCAGCAGTTTAGCGGGAGCGCGGAATGAGCAGTTCTTC. It codes for CASSLAGARNEQFF. Looking up the rest from reference TRBV28 and TRBJ2-1 gives the full variable domain: DVKVTQSSRYLVKRTGEKVFLECVQDMDHENMFWYRQDPGLGLRLIYFSYDVKMKEKGDIPEGYSVSREKKERFSLILESASTNQTSMYLCASSLAGARNEQFFGPGTRLTVL.

This rearrangement joins TRBV28 to TRBJ1-5, with D uncertain. V gave up 8 bases and J gave up 3 bases, with 14 bases separating them. CDR3 length: 14 residues. Per the germline V gene, CDR1 is MDHEN and CDR2 is SYDVKM. CDR3 coding DNA: TGTGCCAGCCTTAGGTGGGGTGCCAATCAGCCCCAGCATTTT. Amino acid sequence: CASLRWGANQPQHF.

The CDR3 sequence is CASSHSPPTGTVFYNEQFF. Written as DNA, the CDR3 is TGTGCCAGCAGCCATTCACCCCCTACCGGGACAGTTTTCTACAATGAGCAGTTCTTC. The chain is built from TRBV7-6 and TRBJ2-1, with 7 bases matching TRBD1. Germline V gene sequence: CDR1 SGHVS, CDR2 FNYEAQ. V lost 5 bases to trimming and J lost 3 bases; unmatched junction nucleotides: 19. The CDR3 sequence is 19 residues long.

Here the CDR3 reads CASSPRPEHNPYF. CDR3 bases: TGTGCCAGCAGCCCCCGCCCGGAACATAATCCGTATTTT. The chain combines TRBV21-1 with TRBJ2-3. TRBV21-1 is deemed a pseudogene. This CDR3 contains 13 residues.

This chain joins TRBV7-8 and TRBJ2-7; 7 bases are shared with TRBD2. V dropped 2 bases and J dropped 0; count of bases not matched to a gene: 10. The CDR3 covers 17 residues. Germline CDR1 is SGHVS and CDR2 is FQNEAQ. The CDR3 spells CASSLTVAGGSSYEQYF. The CDR3 DNA reads as TGTGCCAGCAGCTTAACAGTGGCAGGCGGGAGCTCCTACGAGCAGTACTTC.

The CDR3 sequence: CSVESPGLASNEQFF. The CDR3 bases are TGCAGCGTTGAATCCCCGGGACTAGCTAGCAATGAGCAGTTCTTC. The rearrangement links TRBV29-1 to TRBJ2-1, with 9 bases matching TRBD2. Losses at the gene ends were 2 bases for V and 6 bases for J; bases not matched to a gene: 8. This CDR3 comprises 15 residues. Germline CDR1 SQVTM, CDR2 ANQGSEA.